The entry below gives a single TCR beta chain sequence along with its context. CDR3 size: 14 residues. Germline-derived CDR1 and CDR2 are MNHNY and SVGAGI (reference sequence). Losses at the gene ends were 6 bases for V and 4 bases for J; bases not matched to a gene: 6. When the RNA was reverse transcribed, random hexamers were used with an input of about 0.45 to 1 ug. The amplification used immunoSEQ multiplex PCR on TCR beta CDR3; it spanned 54 Vbeta and 13 Jbeta. One entry per CDR3 protein, called by TCRdb with MiXCR from the immunoSEQ multiplex PCR reads. The data contain some 99,000 distinct CDR3 sequences, just under 95% of them singletons. The source of the sample is a study of CD8 T cells in Susac syndrome. TCR beta was sequenced from blood CD8+ and CD4+ T cells. TEMRA cells were FACS-enriched, while CD8+ and CD4+ T cells were negatively isolated.

The source is a human donor with Susac syndrome. The sample was CD4+ T cells from PBMCs. The chain employs TRBV6-6 and TRBJ1-2, with TRBD1 identical over 9 bases. The CDR3 loop is CASRQQGARYGYTF. CDR3 coding DNA: TGTGCCAGCAGACAACAGGGGGCACGCTATGGCTACACCTTC.